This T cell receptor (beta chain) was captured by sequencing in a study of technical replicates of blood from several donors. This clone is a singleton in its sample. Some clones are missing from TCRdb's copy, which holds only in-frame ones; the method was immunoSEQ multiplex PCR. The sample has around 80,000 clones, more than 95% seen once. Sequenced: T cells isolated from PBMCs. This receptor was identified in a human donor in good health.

CDR3 DNA: TGTGCCAGCAGACTAGCGGGGATCTCCTACAATGAGCAGTTCTTC. This gives the protein CASRLAGISYNEQFF. V usage is TRBV6-5 and J usage is TRBJ2-1, with 10 positions matching TRBD2. J lost 0 bases, V lost 6 bases, and 2 bases had no gene match. CDR3 length: 15 amino acids. Germline V gene data show CDR1 as MNHEY and CDR2 as SVGAGI.